The sequence of this T cell receptor (beta chain) was determined in a study of shared clonotypes between healthy human individuals. Germline V gene sequence: CDR1 SNHLY, CDR2 FYNNEI. The ends were cut back, 8 bases at V and 0 bases at J, with 13 bases in the middle. CDR3 length: 15 amino acids. The authors loaded about 0.2 ug DNA, about 30,000 T cell genomes, into sorted-subset replicate PCRs. Sequenced by immunoSEQ multiplex PCR; TCRdb stores in-frame clones only, minus some. The data show about 690,000 clones, around 91% seen once. The chain links TRBV2 to TRBJ1-4, with TRBD1 as a possible D gene (6 bases). The source material was memory CD8+ T cells from PBMCs. Regarding subset: CD45RO+ cells pooled with CCR7-negative TemRA cells. The TCR comes from a young man in good health. Some clones in this sample may be carry-over from other donors' samples. CDR3 nucleotides: TGTGCCAGCCAAAGGGGGGTTTCAACTAATGAAAAACTGTTTTTT. Its protein product is CASQRGVSTNEKLFF. Full variable domain (remainder filled in from reference TRBV2 and TRBJ1-4): EPEVTQTPSHQVTQMGQEVILRCVPISNHLYFYWYRQILGQKVEFLVSFYNNEISEKSEIFDDQFSVERPDGSNFTLKIRSTKLEDSAMYFCASQRGVSTNEKLFFGSGTQLSVL.